This T cell receptor (beta chain) stems from a study of metastatic and nonmetastatic thyroid tumors. Overall study results and limits: Versus benign nodules, malignant thyroid tumors reportedly had significantly higher TCR beta diversity, in blood and tumor.

No patient received treatment before thyroid surgery. In this sample, this clone turned up a few times. Its antigen is as yet unknown. Sequence at one end of the junction differs from germline and may be a read error. Per germline, CDR1 MNHNS and CDR2 SASEGT. This CDR3 is 14 amino acids long. TCRdb called clones again from the PCR reads with MiXCR. The data show 14,000 to 15,000 clones, over 20% seen once. This receptor was identified in a female donor with papillary thyroid cancer or a benign thyroid nodule (not recorded which). Some clones in this sample may be carry-over from other donors' samples. The chain uses TRBV6-1 and TRBJ1-4; a possible D gene is TRBD1 (5 bases). The specimen sequenced was tumor tissue. CDR3 nucleotides: TGTGACAGCAGTGGACTACAGGAAGGTGAAAAACTGTTTTTC. Translated: CDSSGLQEGEKLFF.